This T cell receptor (beta chain) was sequenced for a study of T cell responses to AZD1222 COVID-19 vaccine. Data came from immunoSEQ multiplex PCR; TCRdb stores just in-frame clones and leaves some out. The sample has around 110,000 clones; about nine tenths are singletons. Trimming removed 2 bases from V and 0 bases from J, with 5 bases in between. CDR1 is MGHRA, CDR2 YSYEKL, per germline. The length of the CDR3 is 15 residues. This TCR was recovered from an adult who received the AZD1222 COVID-19 vaccine. The chain combines TRBV4-1 with TRBJ2-6; D is uncertain. The sequenced sample was peripheral blood, obtained 28 days after the second AZD1222 dose. Here the CDR3 DNA reads TGCGCCAGCAGCCAACGGAACTCTGGGGCCAACGTCCTGACTTTC. This codes for CASSQRNSGANVLTF.